This entry features one T cell receptor (beta chain) sequence. What it binds is not known. The sample belongs to a study of monozygotic twins with inflammatory bowel disease. A roughly 2.5 ml blood sample was drawn per donor. Findings of the study overall: Data gave no support to a single strong signal or clonotype associated with IBD. Variability may have been added to patient repertoires by differing immunosuppressive treatments.

UMIs that included a 6-nucleotide sample barcode were added by template switching, which took place during cDNA synthesis. With the 5' RACE reads reprocessed, TCRdb shows one record per CDR3 protein and no DNA. Its table lists 400,000 or so distinct CDR3 sequences. The receptor was isolated from a human donor with ulcerative colitis or Crohn's disease, or a healthy co-twin of an affected twin (not recorded which). The sample comprised blood.

The CDR3 sequence is CASSLVGRVYGYTF. This sequence joins TRBV12-3 or TRBV12-4 and TRBJ1-2. The CDR3 is 14 residues long.